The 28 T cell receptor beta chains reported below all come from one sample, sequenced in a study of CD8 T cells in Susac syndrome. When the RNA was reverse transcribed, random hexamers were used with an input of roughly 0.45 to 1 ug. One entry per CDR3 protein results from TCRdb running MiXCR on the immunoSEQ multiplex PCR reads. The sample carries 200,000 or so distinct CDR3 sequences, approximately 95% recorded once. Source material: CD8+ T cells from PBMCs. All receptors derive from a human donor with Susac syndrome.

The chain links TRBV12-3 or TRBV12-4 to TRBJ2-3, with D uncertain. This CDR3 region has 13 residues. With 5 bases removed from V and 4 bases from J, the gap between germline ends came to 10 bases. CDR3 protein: CASSPFSADTQYF. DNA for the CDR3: TGTGCCAGCAGTCCTTTCTCTGCAGATACGCAGTATTTT.

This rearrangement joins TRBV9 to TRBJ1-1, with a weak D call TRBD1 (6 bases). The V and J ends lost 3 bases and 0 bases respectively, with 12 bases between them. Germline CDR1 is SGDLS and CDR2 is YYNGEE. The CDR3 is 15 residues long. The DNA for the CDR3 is TGTGCCAGCAGCGAGTATACAGGGATGAACACTGAAGCTTTCTTT. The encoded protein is CASSEYTGMNTEAFF.

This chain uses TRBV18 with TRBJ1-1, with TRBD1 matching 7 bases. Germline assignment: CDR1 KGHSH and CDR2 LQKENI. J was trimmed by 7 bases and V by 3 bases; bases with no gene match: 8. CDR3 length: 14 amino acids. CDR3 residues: CASSPSDRPNEAFF. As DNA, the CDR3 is TGTGCCAGCTCACCTTCGGACAGGCCTAATGAAGCTTTCTTT.

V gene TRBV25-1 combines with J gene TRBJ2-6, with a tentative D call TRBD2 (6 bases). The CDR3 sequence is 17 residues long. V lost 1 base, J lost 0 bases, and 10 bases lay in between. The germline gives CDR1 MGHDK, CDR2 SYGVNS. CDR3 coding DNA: TGTGCCAGCAGTGAATCGGGACTGCGCTCTGGGGCCAACGTCCTGACTTTC. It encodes CASSESGLRSGANVLTF.

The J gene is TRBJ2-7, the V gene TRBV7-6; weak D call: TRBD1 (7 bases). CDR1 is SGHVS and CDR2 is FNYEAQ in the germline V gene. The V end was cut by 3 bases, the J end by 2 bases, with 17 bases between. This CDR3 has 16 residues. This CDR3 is CASSFSQGEVTYEQYF. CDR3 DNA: TGTGCCAGCAGCTTCAGCCAGGGGGAGGTGACCTACGAGCAGTACTTC. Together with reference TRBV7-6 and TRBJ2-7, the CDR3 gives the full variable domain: GAGVSQSPRYKVTKRGQDVALRCDPISGHVSLYWYRQALGQGPEFLTYFNYEAQQDKSGLPNDRFSAERPEGSISTLTIQRTEQRDSAMYRCASSFSQGEVTYEQYFGPGTRLTVT.

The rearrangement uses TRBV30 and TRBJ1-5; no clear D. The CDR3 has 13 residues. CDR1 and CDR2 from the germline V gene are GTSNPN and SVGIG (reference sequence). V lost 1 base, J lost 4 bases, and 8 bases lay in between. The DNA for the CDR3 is TGTGCCTGGAGTGAGGGCTATAATCAGCCCCAGCATTTT. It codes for CAWSEGYNQPQHF.

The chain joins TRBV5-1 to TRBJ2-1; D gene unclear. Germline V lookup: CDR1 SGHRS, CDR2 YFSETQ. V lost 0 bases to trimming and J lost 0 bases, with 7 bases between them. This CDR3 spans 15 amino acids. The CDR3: CASSLEQSSYNEQFF. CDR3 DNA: TGCGCCAGCAGCTTGGAACAGAGCTCCTACAATGAGCAGTTCTTC.

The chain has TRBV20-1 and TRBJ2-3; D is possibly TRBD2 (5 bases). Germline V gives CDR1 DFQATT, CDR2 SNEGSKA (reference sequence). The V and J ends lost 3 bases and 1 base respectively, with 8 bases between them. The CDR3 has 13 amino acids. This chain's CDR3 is CSASGGRTDTQYF. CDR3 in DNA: TGCAGTGCTAGCGGAGGCCGCACAGATACGCAGTATTTT.

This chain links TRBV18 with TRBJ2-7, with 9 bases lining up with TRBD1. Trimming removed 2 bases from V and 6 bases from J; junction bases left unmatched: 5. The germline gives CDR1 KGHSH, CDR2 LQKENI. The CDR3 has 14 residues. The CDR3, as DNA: TGTGCCAGCTCACCAGGACAGGGGAGGATCGAGCAGTACTTC. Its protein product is CASSPGQGRIEQYF.

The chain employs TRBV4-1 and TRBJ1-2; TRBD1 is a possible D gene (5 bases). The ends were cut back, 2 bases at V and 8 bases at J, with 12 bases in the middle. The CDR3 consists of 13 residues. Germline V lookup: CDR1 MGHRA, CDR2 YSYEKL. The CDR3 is CASSQTGTRGYTF. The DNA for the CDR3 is TGCGCCAGCAGCCAAACCGGGACTAGAGGCTACACCTTC.

CDR3 residues: CASSPEGRMNTEAFF. DNA for the CDR3: TGTGCCAGCTCACCCGAAGGACGGATGAACACTGAAGCTTTCTTT. V is TRBV18 and J is TRBJ1-1; no reliable D call. The CDR3 consists of 15 residues. Germline loops: CDR1 KGHSH, CDR2 LQKENI. V gave up 3 bases and J gave up 0 bases, with 11 bases separating them.

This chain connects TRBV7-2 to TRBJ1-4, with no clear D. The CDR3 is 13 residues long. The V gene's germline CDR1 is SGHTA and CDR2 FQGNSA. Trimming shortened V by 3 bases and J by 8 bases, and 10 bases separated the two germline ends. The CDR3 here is CASSLRAGEKLFF. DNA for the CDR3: TGTGCCAGCAGCTTGAGGGCTGGAGAAAAACTGTTTTTT.

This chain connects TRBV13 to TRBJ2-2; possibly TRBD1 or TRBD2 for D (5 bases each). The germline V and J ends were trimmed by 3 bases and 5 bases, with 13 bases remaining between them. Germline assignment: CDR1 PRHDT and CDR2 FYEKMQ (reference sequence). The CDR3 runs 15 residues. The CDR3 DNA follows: TGTGCCAGCAGCTTTGGGGCAGGGAGTACCGGGGAGCTGTTTTTT. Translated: CASSFGAGSTGELFF.

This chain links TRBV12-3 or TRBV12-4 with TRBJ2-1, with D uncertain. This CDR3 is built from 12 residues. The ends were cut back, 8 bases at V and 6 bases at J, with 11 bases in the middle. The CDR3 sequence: CASHMMGNEQFF. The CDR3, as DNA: TGTGCCAGCCATATGATGGGCAATGAGCAGTTCTTC.

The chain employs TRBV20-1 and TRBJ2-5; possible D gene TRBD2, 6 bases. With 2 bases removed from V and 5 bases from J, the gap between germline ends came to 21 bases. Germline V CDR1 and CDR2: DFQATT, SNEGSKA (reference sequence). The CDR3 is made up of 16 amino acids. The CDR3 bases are TGCAGTGCTAGAAGGGCTAGCGTTCCTTACGTGGAGACCCAGTACTTC. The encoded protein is CSARRASVPYVETQYF.

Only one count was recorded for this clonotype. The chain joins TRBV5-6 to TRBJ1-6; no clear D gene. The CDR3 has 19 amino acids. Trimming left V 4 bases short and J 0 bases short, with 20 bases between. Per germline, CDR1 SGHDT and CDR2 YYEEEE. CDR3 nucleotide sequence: TGTGCCAGCAGCGACCGACCGGGGAAGATAACCTCCTATAATTCACCCCTCCACTTT. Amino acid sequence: CASSDRPGKITSYNSPLHF.

CDR3 DNA: TGTGCCAGCAGCTTCTTGACGGGAGAAAACTATGGCTACACCTTC. This encodes CASSFLTGENYGYTF. The chain uses TRBV13 and TRBJ1-2; D gene ambiguous. Germline V gene data show CDR1 as PRHDT and CDR2 as FYEKMQ (reference sequence). V gave up 3 bases and J gave up 2 bases, with 13 bases separating them. The CDR3 is 15 amino acids.

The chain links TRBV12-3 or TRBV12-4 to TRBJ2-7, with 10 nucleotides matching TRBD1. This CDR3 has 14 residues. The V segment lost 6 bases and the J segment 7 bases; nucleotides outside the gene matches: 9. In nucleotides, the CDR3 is TGTGCCAGCAGACCCAGGGACAGGGGTGGTGAGCAGTACTTC. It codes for CASRPRDRGGEQYF.

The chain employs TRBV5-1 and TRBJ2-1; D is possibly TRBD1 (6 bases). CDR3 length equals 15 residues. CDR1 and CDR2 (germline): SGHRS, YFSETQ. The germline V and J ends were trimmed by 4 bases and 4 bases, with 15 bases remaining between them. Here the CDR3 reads CASSPTGQNYNEQFF. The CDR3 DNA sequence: TGCGCCAGCAGCCCTACAGGACAGAATTACAATGAGCAGTTCTTC. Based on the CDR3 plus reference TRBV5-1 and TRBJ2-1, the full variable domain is KAGVTQTPRYLIKTRGQQVTLSCSPISGHRSVSWYQQTPGQGLQFLFEYFSETQRNKGNFPGRFSGRQFSNSRSEMNVSTLELGDSALYLCASSPTGQNYNEQFFGPGTRLTVL.

The CDR3 reads CASSQEGRFSYEQYF. DNA of the CDR3: TGCGCCAGCAGCCAAGAAGGGCGGTTCTCCTACGAGCAGTACTTC. V usage is TRBV4-1 and J usage is TRBJ2-7, with D unresolved. The CDR3 is 15 residues long. CDR1 is MGHRA, CDR2 YSYEKL, per germline. Trimming shortened V by 0 bases and J by 0 bases, and 9 bases separated the two germline ends.

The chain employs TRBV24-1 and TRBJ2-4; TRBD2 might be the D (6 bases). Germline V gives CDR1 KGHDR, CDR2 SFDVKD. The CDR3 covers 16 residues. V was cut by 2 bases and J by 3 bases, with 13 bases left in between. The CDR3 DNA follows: TGTGCCACCAGTGATTACGGGAGCGGCGACAAAAACATTCAGTACTTC. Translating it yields CATSDYGSGDKNIQYF.

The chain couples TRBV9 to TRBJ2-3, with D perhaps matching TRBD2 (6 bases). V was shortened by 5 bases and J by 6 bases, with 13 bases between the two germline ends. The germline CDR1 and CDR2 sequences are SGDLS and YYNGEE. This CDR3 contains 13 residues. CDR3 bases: TGTGCCAGCAGGGGACTTAGCTCGGATACGCAGTATTTT. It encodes CASRGLSSDTQYF.

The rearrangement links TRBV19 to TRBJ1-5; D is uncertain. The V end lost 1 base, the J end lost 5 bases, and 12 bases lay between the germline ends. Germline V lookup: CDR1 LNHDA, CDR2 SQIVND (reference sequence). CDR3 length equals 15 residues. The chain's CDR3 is CASSIGWGYHQPQHF. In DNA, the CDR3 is TGTGCCAGTAGTATAGGATGGGGATACCATCAGCCCCAGCATTTT.

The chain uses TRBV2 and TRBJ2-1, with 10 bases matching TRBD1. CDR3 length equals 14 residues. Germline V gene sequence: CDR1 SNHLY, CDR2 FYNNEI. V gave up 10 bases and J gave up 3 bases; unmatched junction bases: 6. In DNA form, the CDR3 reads TGTGCCATGAACCGGGACAGGGGCTACAATGAGCAGTTCTTC. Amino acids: CAMNRDRGYNEQFF. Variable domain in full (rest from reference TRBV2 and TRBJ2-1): EPEVTQTPSHQVTQMGQEVILRCVPISNHLYFYWYRQILGQKVEFLVSFYNNEISEKSEIFDDQFSVERPDGSNFTLKIRSTKLEDSAMYFCAMNRDRGYNEQFFGPGTRLTVL.

CDR3 amino acids: CASSYGTGIYGYTF. The CDR3 DNA reads TGTGCCAGCAGTTACGGGACAGGGATCTATGGCTACACCTTC. This chain connects TRBV6-5 to TRBJ1-2, with 9 positions matching TRBD1. CDR3 length: 14 amino acids. V lost 2 bases and J lost 4; bases outside the gene matches: 2. The germline gives CDR1 MNHEY, CDR2 SVGAGI.

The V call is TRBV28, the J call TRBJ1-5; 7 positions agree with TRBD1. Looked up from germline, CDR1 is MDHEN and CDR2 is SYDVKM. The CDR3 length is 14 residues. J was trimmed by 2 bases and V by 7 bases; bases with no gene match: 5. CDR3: CASNQGQGNQPQHF. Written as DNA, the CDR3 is TGTGCCAGCAATCAAGGACAGGGCAATCAGCCCCAGCATTTT. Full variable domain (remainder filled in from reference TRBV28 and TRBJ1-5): DVKVTQSSRYLVKRTGEKVFLECVQDMDHENMFWYRQDPGLGLRLIYFSYDVKMKEKGDIPEGYSVSREKKERFSLILESASTNQTSMYLCASNQGQGNQPQHFGDGTRLSIL.

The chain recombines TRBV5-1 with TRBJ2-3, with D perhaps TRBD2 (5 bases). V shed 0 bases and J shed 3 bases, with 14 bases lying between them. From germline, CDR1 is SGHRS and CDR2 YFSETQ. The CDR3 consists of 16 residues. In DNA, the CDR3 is TGCGCCAGCAGCTTGGACGGGGATTCGGGGACAGATACGCAGTATTTT. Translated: CASSLDGDSGTDTQYF.

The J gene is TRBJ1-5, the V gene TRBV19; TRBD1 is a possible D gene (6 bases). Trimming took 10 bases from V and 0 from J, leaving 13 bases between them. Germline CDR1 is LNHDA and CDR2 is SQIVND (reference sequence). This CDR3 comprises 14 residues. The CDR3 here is CATGGGGSNQPQHF. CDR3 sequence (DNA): TGTGCCACCGGGGGAGGGGGTAGCAATCAGCCCCAGCATTTT. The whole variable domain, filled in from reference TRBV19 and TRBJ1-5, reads DGGITQSPKYLFRKEGQNVTLSCEQNLNHDAMYWYRQDPGQGLRLIYYSQIVNDFQKGDIAEGYSVSREKKESFPLTVTSAQKNPTAFYLCATGGGGSNQPQHFGDGTRLSIL.